These T cell receptor beta chains were read from a single sample in a study of neoadjuvant anti-PD-1 for oral cavity cancer. The repertoire was sequenced with immunoSEQ multiplex PCR; TCRdb's copy has only in-frame clones and lacks some. In the table there are over 11,000 clones, roughly 74% of which are singletons. The sample consisted of PBMCs, taken before nivolumab (anti-PD-1) treatment. Receptors originate from a person between 40 and 80 years old with oral cavity squamous cell carcinoma. CDR3s include the opening cysteine and the closing phenylalanine or tryptophan. Fields, in order: clone size, V gene, J gene, D gene, CDR3 DNA, CDR3 protein. D genes are given only for firm matches. Where a row states a size, it is once, few, many or the class of an expanded clone; other rows omit it.

-	TRBV4-1	TRBJ1-1	-	TGCGCCAGCAGCTCTGACAGTCGCACTGAAGCTTTCTTT	CASSSDSRTEAFF
once	TRBV7-2	TRBJ1-4	-	TGTGCCAGCAGCGCTAACAGGGTTGAAAAACTGTTTTTT	CASSANRVEKLFF
-	TRBV10-2	TRBJ1-6	-	TGCGCCAGCAGTGTACAGGGTAATTCACCCCTCCACTTT	CASSVQGNSPLHF
few	TRBV11-3	TRBJ1-1	-	TGTGCCAGCAGGGGACGGAACACTGAAGCTTTCTTT	CASRGRNTEAFF
-	TRBV2	TRBJ2-1	TRBD2	TGTGCCAGCAGAGGTAGCGGGAGGGGGTCCTACAATGAGCAGTTCTTC	CASRGSGRGSYNEQFF
-	TRBV10-2	TRBJ2-2	-	TGCGCCAGCAGTCAGGGGATTGGGGCCGGGGAGCTGTTTTTT	CASSQGIGAGELFF
-	TRBV10-3	TRBJ2-7	-	TGTGCCATCAGTGATGGGTCGGACTGGACCGAGCAGTACTTC	CAISDGSDWTEQYF
few	TRBV2	TRBJ1-1	TRBD1	TGTGCCAGCAGGGACAGGGAGGGGACTGAAGCTTTCTTT	CASRDREGTEAFF
-	TRBV28	TRBJ1-1	-	TGTGCCAGCAGTATAGCTAGACAGAACACTGAAGCTTTCTTT	CASSIARQNTEAFF
-	TRBV6-6	TRBJ1-1	-	TGTGCCAGCATTAAGCCCCACGGGCAAACGCACACTGAAGCTTTCTTT	CASIKPHGQTHTEAFF
-	TRBV11-2	TRBJ2-1	-	TGTGCCAGCAGGTTCGGGATCCTAGCTTCAGTCAATGAGCAGTTCTTC	CASRFGILASVNEQFF
-	TRBV7-8	TRBJ1-2	TRBD1	TGTGCCAGCAGCTTAGTAGGACAGGGGGCTTACACCTTC	CASSLVGQGAYTF
-	TRBV19	TRBJ1-5	-	TGTGCCAGTAGTAACCCCAACAGGGCTAATCAGCCCCAGCATTTT	CASSNPNRANQPQHF
-	TRBV15	TRBJ2-7	-	TGTGCCACCAGCAGAGATGGACAGTTCTACGAGCAGTACTTC	CATSRDGQFYEQYF
-	TRBV19	TRBJ2-7	TRBD2	TGTGCCAGTAGTAGCGGGAGGGCCGGGGAGCAGTACTTC	CASSSGRAGEQYF
-	TRBV4-2	TRBJ1-1	TRBD1	TGTGCCAGCAGCCGGCTGGGGGGGACAGACACTGAAGCTTTCTTT	CASSRLGGTDTEAFF
-	TRBV10-1	TRBJ2-3	TRBD1	TGCGCCAGCAGTGGAGGACAGGGGAGCACAGATACGCAGTATTTT	CASSGGQGSTDTQYF
-	TRBV4-1	TRBJ1-2	-	TGCGCCAGCAGCCAAGAAGAGTATCGGGCGGTCGGAAAAGGCTACACCTTC	CASSQEEYRAVGKGYTF